This note documents a single TCR beta chain sequence. The data were produced by immunoSEQ multiplex PCR, yet TCRdb's version contains in-frame clones alone and is incomplete. The sample has more than 45,000 clones; roughly 80% are singletons. This sample stems from a study of glioma-infiltrating T cells after dendritic cell vaccination. Time point denoted: after dendritic cell vaccination, including at tumor progression/relapse. Selection required adequate fresh-frozen tumor tissue plus more than two years' survival data. Per the germline V gene, CDR1 is ENHRY and CDR2 is SYGVKD. This CDR3 contains 15 residues. The V and J ends lost 6 bases and 9 bases, in that order; junction bases with no gene match: 11.

The sample was blood, taken after dendritic cell vaccination. The gene calls are TRBV10-3 and TRBJ2-1; 10 bases are a match to TRBD2. The clonotype comes from a human donor with glioblastoma. Written as DNA, the CDR3 is TGTGCCATCAGAGACGGTAGCGGGGGGCCGGGTGAGCAGTTCTTC. Residues: CAIRDGSGGPGEQFF.